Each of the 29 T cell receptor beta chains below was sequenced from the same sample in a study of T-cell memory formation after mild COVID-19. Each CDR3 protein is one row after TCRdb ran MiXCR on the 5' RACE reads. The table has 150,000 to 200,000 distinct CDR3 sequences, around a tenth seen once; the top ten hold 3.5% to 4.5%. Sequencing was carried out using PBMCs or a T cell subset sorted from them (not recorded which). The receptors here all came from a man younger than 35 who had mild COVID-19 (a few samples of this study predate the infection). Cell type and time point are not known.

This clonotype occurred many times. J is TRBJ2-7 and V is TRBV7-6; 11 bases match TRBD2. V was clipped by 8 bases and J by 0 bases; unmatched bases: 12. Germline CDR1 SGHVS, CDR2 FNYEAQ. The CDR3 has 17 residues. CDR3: CASSRASGGLSSYEQYF. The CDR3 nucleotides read TGTGCCAGCTCTCGTGCTAGCGGGGGGCTAAGCTCCTACGAGCAGTACTTC.

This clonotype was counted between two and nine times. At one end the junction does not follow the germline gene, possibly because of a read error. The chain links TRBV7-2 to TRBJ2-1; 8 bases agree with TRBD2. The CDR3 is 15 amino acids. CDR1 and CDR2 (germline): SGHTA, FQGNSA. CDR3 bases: TGTGCCAGCAGCTCGGGACTAGTTTCCTCCAATGAGCAGTTCTTC. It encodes CASSSGLVSSNEQFF.

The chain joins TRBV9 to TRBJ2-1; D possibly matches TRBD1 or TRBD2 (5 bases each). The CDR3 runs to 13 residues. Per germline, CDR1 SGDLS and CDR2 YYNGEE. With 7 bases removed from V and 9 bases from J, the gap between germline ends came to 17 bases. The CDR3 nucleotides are TGTGCCAGCTCTAGCCGTGGGACCAGTGAGCAGTTCTTC. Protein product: CASSSRGTSEQFF. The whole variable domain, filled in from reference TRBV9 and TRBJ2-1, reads DSGVTQTPKHLITATGQRVTLRCSPRSGDLSVYWYQQSLDQGLQFLIQYYNGEERAKGNILERFSAQQFPDLHSELNLSSLELGDSALYFCASSSRGTSEQFFGPGTRLTVL.

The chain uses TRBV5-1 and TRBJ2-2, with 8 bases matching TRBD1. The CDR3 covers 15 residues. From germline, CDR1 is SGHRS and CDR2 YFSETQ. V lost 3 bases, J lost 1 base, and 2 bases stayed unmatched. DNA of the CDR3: TGCGCCAGCAGCTGGGGGACAGGGAACACCGGGGAGCTGTTTTTT. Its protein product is CASSWGTGNTGELFF. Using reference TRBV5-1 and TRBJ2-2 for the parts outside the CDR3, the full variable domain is KAGVTQTPRYLIKTRGQQVTLSCSPISGHRSVSWYQQTPGQGLQFLFEYFSETQRNKGNFPGRFSGRQFSNSRSEMNVSTLELGDSALYLCASSWGTGNTGELFFGEGSRLTVL.

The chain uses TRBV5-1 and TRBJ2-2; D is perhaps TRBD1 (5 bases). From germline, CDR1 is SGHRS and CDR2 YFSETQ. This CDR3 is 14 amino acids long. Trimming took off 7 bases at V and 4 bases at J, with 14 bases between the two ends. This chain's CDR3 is CASCWGTSTGELFF. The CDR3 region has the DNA TGCGCCAGCTGCTGGGGCACCAGCACCGGGGAGCTGTTTTTT.

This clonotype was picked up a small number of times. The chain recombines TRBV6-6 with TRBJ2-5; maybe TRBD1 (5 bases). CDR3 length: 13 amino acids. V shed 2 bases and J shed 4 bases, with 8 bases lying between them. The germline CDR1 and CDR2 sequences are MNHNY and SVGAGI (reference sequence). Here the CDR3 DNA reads TGTGCCAGCAGTTACGGGCAGGGAGAGACCCAGTACTTC. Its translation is CASSYGQGETQYF.

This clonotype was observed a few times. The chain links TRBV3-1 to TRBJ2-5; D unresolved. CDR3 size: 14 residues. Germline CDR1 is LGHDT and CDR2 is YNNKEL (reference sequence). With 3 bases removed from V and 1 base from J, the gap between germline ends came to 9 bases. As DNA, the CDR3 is TGTGCCAGCAGCCACTCCGAAGCCCAAGAGACCCAGTACTTC. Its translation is CASSHSEAQETQYF.

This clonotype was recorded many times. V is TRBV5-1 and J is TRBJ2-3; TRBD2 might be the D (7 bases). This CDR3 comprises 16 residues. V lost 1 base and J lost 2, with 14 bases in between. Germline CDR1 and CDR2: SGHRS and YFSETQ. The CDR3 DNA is TGCGCCAGCAGCTTGAGGGTGGGGGGGCCCACAGATACGCAGTATTTT. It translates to CASSLRVGGPTDTQYF.

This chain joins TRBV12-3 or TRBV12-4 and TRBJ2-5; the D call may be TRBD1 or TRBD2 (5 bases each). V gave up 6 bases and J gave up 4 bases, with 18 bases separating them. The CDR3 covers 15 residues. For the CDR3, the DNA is TGTGCCAGCAGCCCAACGTTGGGGCGGGTAGAGACCCAGTACTTC. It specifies CASSPTLGRVETQYF.

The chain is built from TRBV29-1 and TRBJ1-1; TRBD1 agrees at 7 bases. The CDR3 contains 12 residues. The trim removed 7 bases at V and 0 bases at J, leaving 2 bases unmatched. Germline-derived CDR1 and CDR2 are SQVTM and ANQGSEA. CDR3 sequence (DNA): TGCAGCGCCGGGACAGTGAACACTGAAGCTTTCTTT. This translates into CSAGTVNTEAFF. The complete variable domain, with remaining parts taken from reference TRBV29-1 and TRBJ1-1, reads SAVISQKPSRDICQRGTSLTIQCQVDSQVTMMFWYRQQPGQSLTLIATANQGSEATYESGFVIDKFPISRPNLTFSTLTVSNMSPEDSSIYLCSAGTVNTEAFFGQGTRLTVV.

CDR3 sequence (DNA): TGTGCCAGCAGTTTTTGGGTCGGGAGCAGCTACAATGAGCAGTTCTTC. Protein product: CASSFWVGSSYNEQFF. This chain links TRBV12-3 or TRBV12-4 with TRBJ2-1; TRBD2 is a possible D gene (6 bases). V lost 3 bases, J lost 3 bases, and 15 bases lay in between. This CDR3 has 16 residues.

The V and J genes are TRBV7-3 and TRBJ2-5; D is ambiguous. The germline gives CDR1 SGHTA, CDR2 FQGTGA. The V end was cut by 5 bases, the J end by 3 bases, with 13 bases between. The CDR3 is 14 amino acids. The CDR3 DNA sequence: TGTGCCAGCAGCAAAGGTGACTGGGAAGAGACCCAGTACTTC. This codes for CASSKGDWEETQYF.

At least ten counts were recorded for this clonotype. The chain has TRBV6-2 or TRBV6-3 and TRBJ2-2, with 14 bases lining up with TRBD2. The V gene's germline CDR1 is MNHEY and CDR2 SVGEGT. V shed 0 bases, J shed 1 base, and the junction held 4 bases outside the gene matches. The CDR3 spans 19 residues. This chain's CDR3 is CASSYSGTSGGWNTGELFF. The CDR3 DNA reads TGTGCCAGCAGTTACTCCGGGACTAGCGGGGGATGGAACACCGGGGAGCTGTTTTTT.

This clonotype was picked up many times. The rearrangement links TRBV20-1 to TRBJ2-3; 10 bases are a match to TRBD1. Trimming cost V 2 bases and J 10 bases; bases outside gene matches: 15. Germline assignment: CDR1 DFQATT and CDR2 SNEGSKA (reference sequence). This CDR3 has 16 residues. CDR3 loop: CSARSPTGGDGFPQYF. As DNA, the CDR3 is TGCAGTGCTAGAAGCCCGACAGGGGGCGATGGTTTTCCGCAGTATTTT.

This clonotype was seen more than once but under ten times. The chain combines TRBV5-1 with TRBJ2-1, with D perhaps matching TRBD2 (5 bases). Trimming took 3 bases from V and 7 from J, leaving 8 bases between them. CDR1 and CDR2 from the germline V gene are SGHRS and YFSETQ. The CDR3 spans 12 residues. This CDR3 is CASSSGENEQFF. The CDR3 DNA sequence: TGCGCCAGCAGCTCCGGGGAAAATGAGCAGTTCTTC.

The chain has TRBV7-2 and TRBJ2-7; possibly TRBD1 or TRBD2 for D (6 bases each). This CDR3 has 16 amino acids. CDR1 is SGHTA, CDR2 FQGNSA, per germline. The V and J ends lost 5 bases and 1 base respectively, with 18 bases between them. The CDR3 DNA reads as TGTGCCAGCAGCCCCGGAGGGGGAGACCGTTCCTACGAGCAGTACTTC. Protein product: CASSPGGGDRSYEQYF.

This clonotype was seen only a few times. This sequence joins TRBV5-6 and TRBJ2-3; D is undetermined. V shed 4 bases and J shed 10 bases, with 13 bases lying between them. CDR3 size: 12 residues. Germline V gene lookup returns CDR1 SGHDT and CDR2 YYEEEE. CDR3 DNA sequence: TGTGCCAGCAGCATCAACACGGCGTCGCAGTATTTT. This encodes CASSINTASQYF.

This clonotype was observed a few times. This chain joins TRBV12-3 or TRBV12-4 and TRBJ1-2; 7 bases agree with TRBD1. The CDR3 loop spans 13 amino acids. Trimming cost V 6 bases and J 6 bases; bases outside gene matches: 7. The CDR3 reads CASRQTGSDGYTF. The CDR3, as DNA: TGTGCCAGCAGGCAGACAGGGTCGGATGGCTACACCTTC.

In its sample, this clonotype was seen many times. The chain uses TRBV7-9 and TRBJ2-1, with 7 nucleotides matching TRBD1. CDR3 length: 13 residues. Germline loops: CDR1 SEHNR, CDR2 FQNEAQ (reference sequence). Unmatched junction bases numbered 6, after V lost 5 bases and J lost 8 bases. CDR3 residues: CASSARQGDEQFF. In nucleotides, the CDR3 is TGTGCCAGCAGCGCCCGACAGGGCGATGAGCAGTTCTTC.

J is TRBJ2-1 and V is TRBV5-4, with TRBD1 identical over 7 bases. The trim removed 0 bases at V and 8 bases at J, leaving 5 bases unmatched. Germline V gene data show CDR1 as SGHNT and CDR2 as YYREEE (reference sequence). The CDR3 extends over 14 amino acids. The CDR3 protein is CASSLANRGHEQFF. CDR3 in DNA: TGTGCCAGCAGCTTGGCCAACAGGGGCCATGAGCAGTTCTTC.

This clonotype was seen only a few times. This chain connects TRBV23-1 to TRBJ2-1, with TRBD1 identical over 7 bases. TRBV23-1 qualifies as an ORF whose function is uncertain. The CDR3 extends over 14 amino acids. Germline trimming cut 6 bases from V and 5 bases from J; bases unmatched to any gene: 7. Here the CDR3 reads CASSTGVRNNEQFF. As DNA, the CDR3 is TGCGCCAGCAGCACAGGGGTGAGGAACAATGAGCAGTTCTTC.

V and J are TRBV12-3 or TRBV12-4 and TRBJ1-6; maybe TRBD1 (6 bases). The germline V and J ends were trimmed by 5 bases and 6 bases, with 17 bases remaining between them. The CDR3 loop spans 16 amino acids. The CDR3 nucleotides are TGTGCCAGCAGTCCGGGACGTAAGGGGGGTAATTCACCCCTCCACTTT. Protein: CASSPGRKGGNSPLHF.

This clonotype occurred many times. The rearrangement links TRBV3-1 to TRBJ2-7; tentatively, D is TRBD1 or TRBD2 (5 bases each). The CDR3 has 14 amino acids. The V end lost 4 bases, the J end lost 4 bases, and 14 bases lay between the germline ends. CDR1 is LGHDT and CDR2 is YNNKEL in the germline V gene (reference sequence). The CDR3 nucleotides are TGTGCCAGCAGCCTCTCCGGGACCCATTACGAGCAGTACTTC. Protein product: CASSLSGTHYEQYF.

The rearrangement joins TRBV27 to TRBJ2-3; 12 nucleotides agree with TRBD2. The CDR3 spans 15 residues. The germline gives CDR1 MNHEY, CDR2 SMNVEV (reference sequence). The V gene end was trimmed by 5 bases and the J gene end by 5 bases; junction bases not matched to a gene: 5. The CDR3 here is CASSPRTSGVDTQYF. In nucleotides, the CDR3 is TGTGCCAGCAGTCCAAGGACTAGCGGGGTAGATACGCAGTATTTT.

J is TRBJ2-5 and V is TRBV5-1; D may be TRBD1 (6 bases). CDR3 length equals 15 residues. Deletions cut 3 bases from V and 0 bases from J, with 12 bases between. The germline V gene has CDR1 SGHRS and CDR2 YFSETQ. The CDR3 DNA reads TGCGCCAGCAGCTCCACTGGGACAAACCAAGAGACCCAGTACTTC. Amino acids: CASSSTGTNQETQYF.

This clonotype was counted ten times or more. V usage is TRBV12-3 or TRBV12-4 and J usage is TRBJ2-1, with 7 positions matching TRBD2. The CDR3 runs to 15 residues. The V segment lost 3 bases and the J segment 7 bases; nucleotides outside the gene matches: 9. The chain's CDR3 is CASSLTLARMNEQFF. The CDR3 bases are TGTGCCAGCAGTTTGACACTAGCGAGGATGAATGAGCAGTTCTTC.

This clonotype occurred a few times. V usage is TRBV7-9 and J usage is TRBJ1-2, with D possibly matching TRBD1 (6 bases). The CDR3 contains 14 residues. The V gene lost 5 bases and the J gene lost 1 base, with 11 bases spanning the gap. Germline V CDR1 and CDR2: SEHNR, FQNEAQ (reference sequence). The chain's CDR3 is CASSASRGNYGYTF. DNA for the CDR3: TGTGCCAGCAGCGCTAGCAGGGGTAACTATGGCTACACCTTC.

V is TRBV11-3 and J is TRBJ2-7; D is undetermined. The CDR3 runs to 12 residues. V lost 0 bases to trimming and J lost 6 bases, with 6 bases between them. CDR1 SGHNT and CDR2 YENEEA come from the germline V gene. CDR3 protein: CASSLDVGEQYF. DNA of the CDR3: TGTGCCAGCAGCTTAGATGTGGGCGAGCAGTACTTC.

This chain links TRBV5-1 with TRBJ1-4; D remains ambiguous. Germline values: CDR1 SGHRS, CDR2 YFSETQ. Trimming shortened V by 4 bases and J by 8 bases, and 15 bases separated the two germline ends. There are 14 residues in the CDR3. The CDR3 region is CASSRLGKEEKLFF. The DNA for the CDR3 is TGCGCCAGCAGCCGACTTGGGAAGGAGGAAAAACTGTTTTTT.